This T cell receptor (beta chain) is drawn from a study of T cell responses to AZD1222 COVID-19 vaccine. Notes on the study in general: Regions 160-218 and 743-854 held dominance among vaccine-associated CD4 TCRs, which spanned spike. Elevations in Spike-specific TCR breadth and depth followed administration of two AZD1222 doses. Possibly, clonal diversity was underestimated; donors were largely white British and included more females. Every sample of the repertoires postdated the peak T cell response.

Assay: immunoSEQ multiplex PCR; the TCRdb copy retains only in-frame clones and omits some. Among 100,000 to 140,000 clones listed, around nine tenths were seen once. V dropped 4 bases and J dropped 10 bases, with 15 bases sitting between them. Per germline, CDR1 SGHRS and CDR2 YFSETQ. The length of the CDR3 is 14 residues. Comment on this clone: The target antigen is unknown.

Sequenced here: peripheral blood, sampled 28 days after the second AZD1222 dose. This sequence originates from an adult who received the AZD1222 COVID-19 vaccine. The V and J genes are TRBV5-1 and TRBJ1-6; tentatively, D is TRBD1 (6 bases). CDR3: CASSPEGGRSPLHF. The CDR3 region has the DNA TGCGCCAGCAGCCCGGAGGGGGGGCGGTCACCCCTCCACTTT.